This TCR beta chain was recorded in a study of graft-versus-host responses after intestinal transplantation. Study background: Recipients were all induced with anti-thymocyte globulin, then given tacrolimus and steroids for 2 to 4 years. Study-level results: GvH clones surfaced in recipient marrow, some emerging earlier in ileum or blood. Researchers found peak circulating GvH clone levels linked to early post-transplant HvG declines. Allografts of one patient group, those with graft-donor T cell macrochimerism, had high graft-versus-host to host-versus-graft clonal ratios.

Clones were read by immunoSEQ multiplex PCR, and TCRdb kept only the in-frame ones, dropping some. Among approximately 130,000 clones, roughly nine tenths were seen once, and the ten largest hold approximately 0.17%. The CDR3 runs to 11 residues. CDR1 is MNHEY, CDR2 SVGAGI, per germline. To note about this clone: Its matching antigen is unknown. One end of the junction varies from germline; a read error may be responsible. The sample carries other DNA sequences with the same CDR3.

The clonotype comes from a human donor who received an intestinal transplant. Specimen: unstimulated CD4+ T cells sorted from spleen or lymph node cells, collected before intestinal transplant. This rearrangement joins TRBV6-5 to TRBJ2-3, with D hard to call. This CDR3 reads CASSSTNTQYF. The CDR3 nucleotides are TGTGCCAGCAGTTCAACAAATACGCAATATTTT.